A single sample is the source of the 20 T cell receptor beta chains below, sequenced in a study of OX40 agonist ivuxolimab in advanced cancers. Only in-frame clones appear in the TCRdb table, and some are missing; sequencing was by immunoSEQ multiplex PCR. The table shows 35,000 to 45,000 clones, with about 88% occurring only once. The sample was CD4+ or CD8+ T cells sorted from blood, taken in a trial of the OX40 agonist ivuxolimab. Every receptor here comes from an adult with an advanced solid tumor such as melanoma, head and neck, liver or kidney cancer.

For the CDR3, the DNA is TGTGCCAGCAGTGAAGGGAGGTCTTGGCTAAATGAAAAACTGTTTTTT. As protein: CASSEGRSWLNEKLFF. The chain links TRBV6-1 to TRBJ1-4; D call uncertain. Trimming pared 1 base from V and 5 bases from J, leaving 14 bases between. This CDR3 is built from 16 residues. In germline, CDR1 is MNHNS, CDR2 SASEGT.

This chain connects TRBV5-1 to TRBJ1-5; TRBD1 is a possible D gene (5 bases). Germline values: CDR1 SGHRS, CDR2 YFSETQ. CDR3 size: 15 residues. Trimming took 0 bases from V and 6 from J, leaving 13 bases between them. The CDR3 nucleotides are TGCGCCAGCAGCTTGGCCGGGGGTGCGTTTCAGCCCCAGCATTTT. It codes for CASSLAGGAFQPQHF.

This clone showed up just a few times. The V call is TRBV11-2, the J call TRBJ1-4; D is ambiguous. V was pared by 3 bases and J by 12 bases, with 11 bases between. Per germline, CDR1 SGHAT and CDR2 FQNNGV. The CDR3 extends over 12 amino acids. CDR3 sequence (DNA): TGTGCCAGCAGCTTCTACCCCTGGGAACTGTTTTTT. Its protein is CASSFYPWELFF.

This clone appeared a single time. CDR3 coding DNA: TGTGCCAGCATGACTAGTTTCAATGAGCAGTTCTTC. It codes for CASMTSFNEQFF. The chain has TRBV2 and TRBJ2-1; a possible D gene is TRBD2 (6 bases). Germline CDR1 reads SNHLY; CDR2 reads FYNNEI. This CDR3 region has 12 residues. Trimming took 7 bases from V and 6 from J, leaving 10 bases between them.

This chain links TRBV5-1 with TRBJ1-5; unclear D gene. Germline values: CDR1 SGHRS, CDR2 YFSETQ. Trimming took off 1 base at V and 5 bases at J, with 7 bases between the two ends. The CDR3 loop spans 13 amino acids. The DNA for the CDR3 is TGCGCCAGCAGCTTGAACGGGGATCAGCCCCAGCATTTT. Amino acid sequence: CASSLNGDQPQHF.

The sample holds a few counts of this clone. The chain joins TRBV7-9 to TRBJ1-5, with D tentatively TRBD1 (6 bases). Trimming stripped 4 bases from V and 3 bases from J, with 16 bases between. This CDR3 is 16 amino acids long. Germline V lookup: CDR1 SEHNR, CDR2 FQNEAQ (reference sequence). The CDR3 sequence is CASSSYPGQLNQPQHF. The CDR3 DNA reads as TGTGCCAGCAGCTCTTATCCTGGACAGCTCAATCAGCCCCAGCATTTT.

The CDR3 DNA follows: TGCGCCAGCAGCCAAGGGACTCTCTCCTACAATGAGCAGTTCTTC. This gives the protein CASSQGTLSYNEQFF. The chain couples TRBV4-1 to TRBJ2-1, with D possibly matching TRBD2 (5 bases). Looked up from germline, CDR1 is MGHRA and CDR2 is YSYEKL. The ends were cut back, 1 base at V and 0 bases at J, with 7 bases in the middle. The CDR3 extends over 15 amino acids.

CDR3 region: CASSSQGAGNEQFF. CDR3 in DNA: TGTGCCAGCAGCTCACAGGGGGCAGGGAATGAGCAGTTCTTC. This rearrangement joins TRBV9 to TRBJ2-1; 9 bases map to TRBD1. This CDR3 region has 14 residues. Per the germline V gene, CDR1 is SGDLS and CDR2 is YYNGEE. With 4 bases clipped from V and 7 bases from J, the junction kept 6 bases outside the gene matches. The full variable domain, in which reference TRBV9 and TRBJ2-1 provide the parts outside the CDR3, is DSGVTQTPKHLITATGQRVTLRCSPRSGDLSVYWYQQSLDQGLQFLIQYYNGEERAKGNILERFSAQQFPDLHSELNLSSLELGDSALYFCASSSQGAGNEQFFGPGTRLTVL.

The CDR3 region has the DNA TGTGCCAGTAGCAACGACAGGCGGATAATGAACACTGAAGCTTTCTTT. Its protein product is CASSNDRRIMNTEAFF. The chain recombines TRBV19 with TRBJ1-1; possibly TRBD1 for D (6 bases). In germline, CDR1 is LNHDA, CDR2 SQIVND (reference sequence). Trimming stripped 6 bases from V and 0 bases from J, with 17 bases between. The CDR3 totals 16 residues.

CDR3 nucleotide sequence: TGTGCCAGTAGTATGCCCCCGACAGGGCGGAGCATTGAAGCTTTCTTT. Protein sequence: CASSMPPTGRSIEAFF. The chain is built from TRBV19 and TRBJ1-1; 7 nucleotides line up with TRBD1. Looked up from germline, CDR1 is LNHDA and CDR2 is SQIVND (reference sequence). This CDR3 comprises 16 residues. The junction had 14 bases not matched to a gene; V was cut back by 3 bases and J by 7 bases.

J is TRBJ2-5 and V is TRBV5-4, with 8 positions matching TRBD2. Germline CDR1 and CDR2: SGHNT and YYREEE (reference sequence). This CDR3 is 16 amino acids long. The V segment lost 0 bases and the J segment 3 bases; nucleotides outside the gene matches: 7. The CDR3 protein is CASSLGTSRLKETQYF. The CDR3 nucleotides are TGTGCCAGCAGCTTGGGGACTAGCCGACTGAAAGAGACCCAGTACTTC. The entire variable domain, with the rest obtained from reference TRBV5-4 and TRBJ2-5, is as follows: ETGVTQSPTHLIKTRGQQVTLRCSSQSGHNTVSWYQQALGQGPQFIFQYYREEENGRGNFPPRFSGLQFPNYSSELNVNALELDDSALYLCASSLGTSRLKETQYFGPGTRLLVL.

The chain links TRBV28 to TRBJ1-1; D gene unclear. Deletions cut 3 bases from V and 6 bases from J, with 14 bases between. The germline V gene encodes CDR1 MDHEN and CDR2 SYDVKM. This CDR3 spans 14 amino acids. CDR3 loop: CASSFLGIWAEAFF. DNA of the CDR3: TGTGCCAGCAGTTTTTTGGGGATTTGGGCTGAAGCTTTCTTT.

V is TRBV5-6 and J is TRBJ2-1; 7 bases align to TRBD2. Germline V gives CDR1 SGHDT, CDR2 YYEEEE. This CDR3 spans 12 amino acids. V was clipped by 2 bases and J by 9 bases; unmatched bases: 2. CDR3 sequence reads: CASSFGGGEQFF. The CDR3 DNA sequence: TGTGCCAGCAGCTTCGGCGGGGGTGAGCAGTTCTTC.

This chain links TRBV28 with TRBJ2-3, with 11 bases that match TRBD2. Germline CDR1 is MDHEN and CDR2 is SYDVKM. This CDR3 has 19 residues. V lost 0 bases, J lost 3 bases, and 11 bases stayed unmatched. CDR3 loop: CASSLWGKSSGRRTDTQYF. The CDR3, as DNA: TGTGCCAGCAGTTTATGGGGAAAATCTAGCGGGAGGAGAACAGATACGCAGTATTTT.

The CDR3 DNA is TGTGCCAGCAGCCACACAGCGGGAGCGGACTACGAGCAGTACTTC. Its protein product is CASSHTAGADYEQYF. The chain joins TRBV11-2 to TRBJ2-7, with 8 positions matching TRBD2. V gave up 5 bases and J gave up 3 bases; unmatched junction bases: 9. From germline, CDR1 is SGHAT and CDR2 FQNNGV. There are 15 residues in the CDR3.

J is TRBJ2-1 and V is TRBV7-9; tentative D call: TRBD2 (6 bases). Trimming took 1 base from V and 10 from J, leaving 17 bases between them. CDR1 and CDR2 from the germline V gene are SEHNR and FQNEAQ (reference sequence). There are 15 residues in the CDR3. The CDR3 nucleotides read TGTGCCAGCAGCTTAGGAAGCGGGTCTCTCCGCGAGCAGTTCTTC. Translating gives CASSLGSGSLREQFF.

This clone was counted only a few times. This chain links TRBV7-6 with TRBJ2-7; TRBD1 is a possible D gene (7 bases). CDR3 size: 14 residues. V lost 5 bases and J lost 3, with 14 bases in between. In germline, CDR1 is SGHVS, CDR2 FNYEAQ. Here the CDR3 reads CASSRAGQHYEQYF. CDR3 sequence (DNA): TGTGCCAGCAGCCGGGCGGGACAGCACTACGAGCAGTACTTC.

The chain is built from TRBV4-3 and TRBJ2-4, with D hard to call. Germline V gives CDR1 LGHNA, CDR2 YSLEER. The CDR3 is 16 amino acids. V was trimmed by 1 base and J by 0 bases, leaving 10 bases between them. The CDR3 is CASSQGIMAAKNIQYF. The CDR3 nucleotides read TGCGCCAGCAGCCAAGGAATTATGGCAGCCAAAAACATTCAGTACTTC.

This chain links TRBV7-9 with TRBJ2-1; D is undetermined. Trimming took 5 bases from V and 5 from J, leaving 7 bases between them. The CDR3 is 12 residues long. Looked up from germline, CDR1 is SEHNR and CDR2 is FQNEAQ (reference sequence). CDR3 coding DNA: TGTGCCAGCAGCCTCACTCACAATGAGCAGTTCTTC. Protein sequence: CASSLTHNEQFF.

CDR3 region: CASSIQDSSYNEQFF. The DNA for the CDR3 is TGTGCCAGTAGTATTCAAGACTCCTCCTACAATGAGCAGTTCTTC. The chain combines TRBV19 with TRBJ2-1, with D uncertain. CDR1 is LNHDA, CDR2 SQIVND, per germline (reference sequence). V was clipped by 3 bases and J by 0 bases, with 9 bases between them. The CDR3 runs to 15 residues.